A selection of T cell receptor beta chains follows, all from one sample in a study of blood T cell repertoires in COVID-19. Clones were read by immunoSEQ multiplex PCR, and TCRdb kept only the in-frame ones, dropping some. The profile covers tens of thousands of clones, with roughly 90% appearing a single time and approximately 12% taken by the ten largest. Sequenced material: peripheral blood. Every receptor here comes from a woman older than 75 with active or convalescent COVID-19. CDR3s leave out the opening cysteine and the closing phenylalanine or tryptophan. A D gene is named only where the DNA matches it firmly.

v_gene	d_gene	j_gene	CDR3aa
TRBV7-9	.	TRBJ2-5	ASSLIAGPQETQY
TRBV5-4	TRBD2	TRBJ2-1	ASSGTGTSGYNEQF
TRBV4-1	TRBD1	TRBJ1-1	ASSPWVGTGEAF
TRBV7-8	.	TRBJ1-4	ASSSGQLNEKLF
TRBV7-9	TRBD1	TRBJ2-7	ASSPGTGDLEQY
TRBV6-5	TRBD2	TRBJ2-1	ASRASGNSYNEQF
TRBV19	.	TRBJ1-1	ASSIGGNTEAF
TRBV7-2	TRBD1	TRBJ2-5	ASSLSHRGQSGAQY
TRBV7-3	.	TRBJ1-1	ATSQGMNTEAF
TRBV29-1	.	TRBJ1-6	SAQQGVNSPLH
TRBV5-1	TRBD1	TRBJ1-4	ASSLTSGGGEKLF
TRBV7-9	TRBD1	TRBJ2-7	ASTYSPGGPTYEQY
TRBV18	TRBD1	TRBJ1-5	ASSGNRGPSNQPQH
TRBV5-1	TRBD1	TRBJ2-7	ASSLEGPGQGTYEQY
TRBV6-6	.	TRBJ1-1	ASSYLEGGNTEAF
TRBV7-2	TRBD1	TRBJ2-7	ASSLGDRPYEQY
TRBV27	TRBD1	TRBJ1-5	ASSLRSTGHSNQPQH
TRBV30	.	TRBJ1-2	AWSLRGSGGKGYT
TRBV20-1	TRBD2	TRBJ2-7	SASLAGVDEQY
TRBV5-1	TRBD1	TRBJ1-1	ASSLRGQGARDTEAF
TRBV27	TRBD1	TRBJ1-4	ASSRGQANEKLF